This TCR beta chain was sequenced for a study of T cell clonality in common variable immunodeficiency. General study findings and limits: Fewer TCRbeta clones were shared among CVID subjects than controls.

V lost 5 bases to trimming and J lost 1 base; unmatched junction nucleotides: 3. This CDR3 comprises 15 residues. Germline CDR1 is SGHTA and CDR2 is FQGTGA. There are many counts of this clone. Its specificity is not known. The CDR3 extends 3 residues past the end of the read, so its final part is completed from the germline J gene. Assay used: immunoSEQ multiplex PCR; TCRdb lists only in-frame clones, some missing. Found here are fewer than 65,000 clones, no singletons; the ten largest cover approximately 0.84%. Input material: peripheral blood mononuclear cells. J is TRBJ2-7 and V is TRBV7-3, with 12 nucleotides matching TRBD2. This receptor was obtained from a person aged 18 to 75 in good health. The CDR3 spells CASSSGLAGSYEQYF. Incomplete CDR3 DNA: TGTGCCAGCAGCAGCGGACTAGCGGGGTCCTACGAG.